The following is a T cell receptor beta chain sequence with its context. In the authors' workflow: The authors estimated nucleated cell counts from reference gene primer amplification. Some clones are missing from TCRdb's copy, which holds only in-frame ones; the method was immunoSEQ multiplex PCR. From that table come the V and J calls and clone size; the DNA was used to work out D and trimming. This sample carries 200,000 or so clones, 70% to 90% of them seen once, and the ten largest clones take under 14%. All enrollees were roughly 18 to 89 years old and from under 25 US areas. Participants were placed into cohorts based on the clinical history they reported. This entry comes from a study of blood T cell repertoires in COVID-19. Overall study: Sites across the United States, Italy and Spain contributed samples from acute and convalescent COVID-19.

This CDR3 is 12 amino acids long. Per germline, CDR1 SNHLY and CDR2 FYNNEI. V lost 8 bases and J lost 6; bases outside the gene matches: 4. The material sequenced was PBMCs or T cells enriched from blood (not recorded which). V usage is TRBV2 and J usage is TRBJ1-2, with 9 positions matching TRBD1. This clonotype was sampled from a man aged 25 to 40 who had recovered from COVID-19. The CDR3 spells CASGGDRDGYTF. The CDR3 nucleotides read TGTGCCAGCGGCGGGGACAGGGATGGCTACACCTTC.